This TCR beta chain comes out of a study of blood T cell repertoires in COVID-19. Study-wide background: Some COVID-19 samples were acute and others convalescent; all came from the United States, Italy and Spain. T cells, B-cell-depleted T cells, or PBMCs provided the cDNA or gDNA that served as material.

Trimming shortened V by 5 bases and J by 2 bases, and 10 bases separated the two germline ends. Germline-derived CDR1 and CDR2 are MNHEY and SVGAGI. The CDR3 has 13 residues. Authors' processing steps: Reference gene primer amplification yielded estimated nucleated cell counts. The method was immunoSEQ multiplex PCR; TCRdb's version includes in-frame clones alone and lacks a portion of them. V and J calls and clone size are copied from that table; D and trimming were computed from the DNA. The sample holds around 170,000 clones, around 90% seen once. Sequencing input: peripheral blood. The genes are TRBV6-5 and TRBJ2-7, with D tentatively TRBD2 (6 bases). This receptor was taken from a man in his 60s with acute or convalescent COVID-19. The CDR3 nucleotides are TGTGCCAGCAGTACGGGACTTACCTACGAGCAGTACTTC. Amino acid sequence: CASSTGLTYEQYF.